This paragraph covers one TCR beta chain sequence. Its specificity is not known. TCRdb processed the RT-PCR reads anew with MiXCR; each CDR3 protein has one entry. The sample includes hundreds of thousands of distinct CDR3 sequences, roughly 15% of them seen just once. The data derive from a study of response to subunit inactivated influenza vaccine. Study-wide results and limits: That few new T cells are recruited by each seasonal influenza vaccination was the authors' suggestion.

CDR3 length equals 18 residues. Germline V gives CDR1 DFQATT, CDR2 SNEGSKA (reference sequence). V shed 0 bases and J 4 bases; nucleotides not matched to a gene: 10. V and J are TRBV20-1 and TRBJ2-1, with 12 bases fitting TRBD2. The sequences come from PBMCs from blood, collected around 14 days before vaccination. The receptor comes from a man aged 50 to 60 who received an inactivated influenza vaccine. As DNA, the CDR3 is TGCAGTGCTAGAGAGATCATACGGACTAGCGGGATTTACAATGAGCAGTTCTTC. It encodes CSAREIIRTSGIYNEQFF.